This T cell receptor (beta chain) was recovered during a study of shared clonotypes between healthy human individuals (dated by TCRdb to about 2020). About the study as a whole: A few men and a couple of women, aged 18 to 49 years, made up the cohort. For each donor, CD4 naive and CD4 memory were each run on three plates, CD8 naive on two plates, and CD8 memory on one plate. To estimate repertoire size and how much clonotype sharing occurs between individuals, the study deeply sequenced the blood TCR repertoires of a handful of healthy adults. To increase sequencing depth and limit assay-specific biases, TCR repertoire library preparation and sequencing were carried out by different laboratories using diverse techniques. Leukapheresis yielded between about 0.85 and 9 billion PBMCs per donor.

Concerning this clone itself: Its antigen target is currently unknown. Base-call qualities are not available, and no considerably larger clone is one nucleotide away.

The CDR3, cysteine through phenylalanine, is 16 amino acids long. Just CDR3 DNA is preserved here, 48 bases in frame from base 1. CDR1 and CDR2 were assigned from the germline V gene (reference sequence) as LNHNV and YYDKDF. V and J are truncated by 0 bases and 1 base respectively, leaving an intervening sequence of 9 bases. Using the deep immunoSEQ assay, TCR CDR3 regions were amplified from genomic DNA by multiplex PCR. Genomic DNA extracted from each cell subset was distributed evenly over all wells of several immunoSEQ 96-well plates, and each plate served as one replicate. For sorted subsets, roughly 200 ng of genomic DNA, equivalent to around 29,000 T cell genomes, went into each replicate PCR. The purified libraries were quantified using a Qubit 3.0 fluorometer, sized with a Bioanalyzer 2100, and then quantified again using the KAPA Library Quantification kit. Each immunoSEQ 96-well plate was sequenced on its own single-read 150-cycle Illumina NextSeq 550 flow cell. For the original study's pipeline: Because the immunoSEQ output held only junctional sequences and lacked quality scores, the filtering could not match the filtering applied to full-length reads. To assign V/J genes and CDR3, sequences were annotated against IMGT germline references using PyIR, a Python wrapper for IgBLAST v1.9. Reads were removed for weak V/J assignments (E-value above 1e-6), missing CDR3, stop codons, out-of-frame junctions, or ambiguous translated residues. V3J clonotypes were defined by identical inferred V gene, J gene, and CDR3 amino acid sequence. Percentage overlap between repertoires was computed as shared unique clonotypes divided by the size of the smaller repertoire. Three approaches were used to assess repertoire richness: RTK rarefaction, the Chao1 estimator, and Recon v2.1 estimates of unobserved clonotypes. For all TCRbeta clonotypes obtained by the gDNA method from four donors, generation probabilities were computed with OLGA. In its TCRdb copy, this immuneACCESS table keeps in-frame sequences only and misses some clones. Where compared with another copy, unresolved V genes explain less than half of these, and the others have no known cause. That table furnishes V, J and clone size, whereas the DNA furnished D and trimming. The sample yields more than 2,000,000 clones; more than 80% were counted once. The top ten constitute roughly 0.36% of the sample.

What the study reported, not specific to this receptor: Compared with non-shared clonotypes, clonotypes shared by all four sorted-subset donors had higher generation probabilities. Based on pairwise subsampling, the degree of clonotype sharing among donors was expected to be affected by sequencing depth. Because the study included a small number of donors, the genetic and exposure-history diversity represented was limited. Even with the large sequencing depth, rarefaction of the sorted-subset datasets indicated that sequencing was incomplete. Sampling was restricted to blood, and TCR repertoires in tissues likely differ from the TCR repertoires found in blood. Across four donors, 5% to 6% of naive CD4, more than 3% of naive CD8, 2% to 2.5% of memory CD4, and 0.4% of memory CD8 clonotypes were shared. Estimated clonotype richness was generally larger for naive than for memory subsets.

The donors were healthy, HIV-negative adults with no recently reported acute infections or vaccinations. Every donor was a Caucasian adult residing in Nashville, Tennessee, USA. Magnetic negative selection was used to enrich CD4+ T cells, after which naive cells were positively selected on CD45RA and the negative fraction became the memory subset. Blood was obtained by leukapheresis, after which PBMCs were separated by Ficoll-Histopaque density gradient centrifugation and cryopreserved in liquid nitrogen vapor phase. Analytical flow cytometry was used to check the purity and quantity of each magnetically sorted T cell population. From each sorted fraction, genomic DNA was isolated and quantified by UV absorbance on a Nanodrop 2000c.

The chain employs TRBV15 and TRBJ1-4; tentative D gene TRBD1, with 6 bases matching. The specimen was naive CD4+ T cells from PBMCs. Interpreted using the paper, the cell subset or site label stands for: CD45RA+ positively selected. This receptor was obtained from a man between 18 and 35 years old in good health. Some clones in this sample may be carry-over from other donors' samples. The DNA sequence is given as TGTGCCACCAGCAGAGAACAGGGCCGAACTAATGAAAAACTGTTTTTT. The translation is CATSREQGRTNEKLFF.